This TCR beta chain was profiled in a study of T-cell memory formation after mild COVID-19. Study details: Largely donor-specific sequence clusters came from a couple of donors. General study results and limits: Chiefly within CM and EM were the contracting CD4+ clones; CD8+ ones were within EMRA.

This clonotype came up a few times. Its target is not known. Constant-segment primers were used for 5'RACE, and the resulting TCR alpha and TCR beta cDNA libraries carried sample barcodes and UMIs. TCRdb ran MiXCR on the 5' RACE reads and lists one entry per CDR3 protein. Of around 300,000 distinct CDR3 sequences detected, under 8.5% appear once; the ten largest clones hold about 20%. The V end was cut by 7 bases, the J end by 0 bases, with 6 bases between. Germline V lookup: CDR1 MNHEY, CDR2 SMNVEV (reference sequence). The CDR3 is 13 residues long. V gene TRBV27 combines with J gene TRBJ2-2; D unresolved. The sequence came from a man between 18 and 29 years old who had mild COVID-19 (a few samples of this study predate the infection). Cell type and time point are not known. Sequenced: PBMCs or a T cell subset sorted from them (not recorded which). This CDR3 is CASKTTNTGELFF. The CDR3, as DNA: TGTGCCAGCAAAACAACGAACACCGGGGAGCTGTTTTTT.